Described below is a single TCR beta chain sequence and its context. Its antigen is still unknown. This record belongs to a study of blood T cells in healthy people across ages. Study observations and caveats: Older age coincided with a roughly linear decline in TCR beta diversity per million T cells.

The use of a sample-barcoded 5' primer and a J-beta primer mix characterized a second PCR of 7 to 11 cycles. TCRdb passed the 5' RACE reads through MiXCR, listing each CDR3 protein once. The sample yields about 1.7 million distinct CDR3 sequences, under 30% seen once. Trimming stripped 5 bases from V and 0 bases from J, with 7 bases between. The CDR3 loop spans 14 amino acids. CDR1 is KGHDR and CDR2 is SFDVKD in the germline V gene. Sequencing input: blood. The receptor was isolated from a woman in her twenties or thirties in good health. This chain joins TRBV24-1 and TRBJ1-5; D is uncertain. Here the CDR3 DNA reads TGTGCCACCAGTGCCGGGTATAGCAATCAGCCCCAGCATTTT. Translated, it gives CATSAGYSNQPQHF.